This TCR beta chain was sequenced in a study of cytomegalovirus exposure and HLA in healthy donors. On this clone itself: Its matching antigen is unknown.

Donors had nominal health at sampling but likely had unrecorded immune exposures. The study, taken as a whole, reports: A further, later analysis showed that HLA-associated TCR beta chains (compared with equally common others) were more clonally expanded. CMV serostatus was the sole immune exposure data available.

Primers for the PCR totalled 60 Vbeta and 13 Jbeta. Sequencing used immunoSEQ multiplex PCR; TCRdb keeps in-frame clones, though not all of them. The data contain 100,000 to 150,000 clones, 79% of them singletons. The V end lost 0 bases, the J end lost 5 bases, and 16 bases lay between the germline ends. Looked up from germline, CDR1 is SGHDN and CDR2 is FVKESK. The CDR3 covers 16 residues. This sequence originates from a male donor in good health and CMV-seronegative. The chain carries TRBV14 and TRBJ2-5; D is possibly TRBD2 (6 bases). The sequenced sample was PBMCs. CDR3 sequence reads: CASSQDNPGGTETQYF. CDR3 DNA: TGTGCCAGCAGCCAAGATAACCCAGGAGGGACGGAGACCCAGTACTTC.